This TCR beta chain was obtained from a study of long-term antiretroviral therapy in people with HIV. Trimming removed 3 bases from V and 4 bases from J, with 20 bases in between. CDR1 is LNHDA and CDR2 is SQIVND in the germline V gene (reference sequence). CDR3 size: 17 residues. General study findings and limits: Following ART, diversity rose but still fell short of transplant donor controls. Viral resistance, ART adherence and therapy changes all lacked available data. HIV repertoires covered narrower CDR3 length ranges than controls did.

A word on this clone: The antigen is unknown.

With survey level as its setting, the immunoSEQ assay was v3.0. Sequencing targeted roughly 40,000-55,000 T-cell genomes per sample. Measured with immunoSEQ multiplex PCR; TCRdb has only the in-frame clones, and not every one. The sample contains 30,000 or so clones, around 85% of which appear only once. Sample: unsorted PBMCs, taken 0.8 years before starting antiretroviral therapy. The TCR comes from a man younger than 35 with HIV. The V and J genes are TRBV19 and TRBJ2-3, with D possibly TRBD1 on 6 matching bases. This CDR3 reads CASSISPDSLGADTQYF. The DNA for the CDR3 is TGTGCCAGTAGTATTTCCCCGGACAGTCTGGGGGCAGATACGCAGTATTTT.